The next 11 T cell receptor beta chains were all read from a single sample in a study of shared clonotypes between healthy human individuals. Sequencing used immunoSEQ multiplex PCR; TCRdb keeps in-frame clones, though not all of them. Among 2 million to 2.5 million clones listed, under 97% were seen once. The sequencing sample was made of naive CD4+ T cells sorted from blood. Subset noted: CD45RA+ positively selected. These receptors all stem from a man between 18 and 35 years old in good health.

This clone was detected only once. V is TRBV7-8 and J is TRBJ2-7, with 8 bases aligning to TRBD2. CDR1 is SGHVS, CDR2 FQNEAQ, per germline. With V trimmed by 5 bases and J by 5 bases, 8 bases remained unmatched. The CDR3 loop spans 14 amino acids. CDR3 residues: CASSLQPAGDEQYF. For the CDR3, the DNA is TGTGCCAGCAGCCTCCAGCCAGCGGGGGACGAGCAGTACTTC. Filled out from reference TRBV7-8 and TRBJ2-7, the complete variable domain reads GAGVSQSPRYKVAKRGQDVALRCDPISGHVSLFWYQQALGQGPEFLTYFQNEAQLDKSGLPSDRFFAERPEGSVSTLKIQRTQQEDSAVYLCASSLQPAGDEQYFGPGTRLTVT.

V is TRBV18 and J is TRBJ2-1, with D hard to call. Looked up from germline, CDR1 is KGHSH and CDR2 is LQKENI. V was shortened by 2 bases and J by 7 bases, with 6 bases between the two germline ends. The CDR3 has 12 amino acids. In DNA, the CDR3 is TGTGCCAGCTCACCAACAAATAATGAGCAGTTCTTC. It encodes CASSPTNNEQFF. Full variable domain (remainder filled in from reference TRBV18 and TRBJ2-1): NAGVMQNPRHLVRRRGQEARLRCSPMKGHSHVYWYRQLPEEGLKFMVYLQKENIIDESGMPKERFSAEFPKEGPSILRIQQVVRGDSAAYFCASSPTNNEQFFGPGTRLTVL.

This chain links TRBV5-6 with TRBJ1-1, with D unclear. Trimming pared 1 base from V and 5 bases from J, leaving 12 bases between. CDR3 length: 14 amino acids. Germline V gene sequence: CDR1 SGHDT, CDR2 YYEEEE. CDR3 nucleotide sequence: TGTGCCAGCAGCTTGAGGGTTTTGGGTACTGAAGCTTTCTTT. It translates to CASSLRVLGTEAFF.

The CDR3 sequence is CASREQETQYF. DNA for the CDR3: TGTGCCAGCAGGGAGCAAGAGACCCAGTACTTC. J is TRBJ2-5 and V is TRBV2, with D unclear. The CDR3 has 11 amino acids. Trimming took 6 bases from V and 2 from J, leaving 4 bases between them. Germline CDR1 is SNHLY and CDR2 is FYNNEI.

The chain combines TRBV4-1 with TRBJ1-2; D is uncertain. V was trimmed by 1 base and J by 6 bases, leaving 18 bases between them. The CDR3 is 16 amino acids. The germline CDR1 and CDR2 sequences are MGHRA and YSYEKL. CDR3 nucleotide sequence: TGCGCCAGCAGCCAAGGAAGGAAGGAAGGAAGCGATGGCTACACCTTC. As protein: CASSQGRKEGSDGYTF.

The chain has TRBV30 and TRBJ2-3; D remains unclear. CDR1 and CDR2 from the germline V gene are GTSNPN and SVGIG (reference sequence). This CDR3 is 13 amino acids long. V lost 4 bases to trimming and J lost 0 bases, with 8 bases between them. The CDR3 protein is CAWTGKSTDTQYF. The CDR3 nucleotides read TGTGCCTGGACAGGAAAGAGCACAGATACGCAGTATTTT.

This chain's CDR3 is CASTLWSAPNVNTEAFF. The CDR3 DNA follows: TGTGCCAGCACCCTTTGGAGTGCCCCGAATGTGAACACTGAAGCTTTCTTT. This chain links TRBV5-5 with TRBJ1-1; D remains ambiguous. V lost 6 bases to trimming and J lost 0 bases, with 21 bases between them. There are 17 residues in the CDR3. CDR1 and CDR2 from the germline V gene are SGHKS and YYEKEE (reference sequence).

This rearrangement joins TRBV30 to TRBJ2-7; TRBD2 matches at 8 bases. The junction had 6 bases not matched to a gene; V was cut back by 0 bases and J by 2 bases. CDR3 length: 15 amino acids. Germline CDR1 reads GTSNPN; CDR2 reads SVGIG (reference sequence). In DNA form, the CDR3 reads TGTGCCTGGAGTGTACGTGGTAGCGGGGCCTACGAGCAGTACTTC. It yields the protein CAWSVRGSGAYEQYF.

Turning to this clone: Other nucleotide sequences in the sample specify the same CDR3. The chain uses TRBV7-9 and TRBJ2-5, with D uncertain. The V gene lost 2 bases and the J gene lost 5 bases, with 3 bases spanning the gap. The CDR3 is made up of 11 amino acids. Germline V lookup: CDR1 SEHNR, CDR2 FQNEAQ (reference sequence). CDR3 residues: CASSLTETQYF. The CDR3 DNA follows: TGTGCCAGCAGCTTAACCGAGACCCAGTACTTC.

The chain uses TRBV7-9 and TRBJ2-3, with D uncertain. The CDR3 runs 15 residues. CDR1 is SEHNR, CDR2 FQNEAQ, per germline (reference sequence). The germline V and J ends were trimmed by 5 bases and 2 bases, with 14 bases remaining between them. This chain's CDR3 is CASSPPLGITDTQYF. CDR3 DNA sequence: TGTGCCAGCAGCCCCCCCCTTGGGATCACAGATACGCAGTATTTT.

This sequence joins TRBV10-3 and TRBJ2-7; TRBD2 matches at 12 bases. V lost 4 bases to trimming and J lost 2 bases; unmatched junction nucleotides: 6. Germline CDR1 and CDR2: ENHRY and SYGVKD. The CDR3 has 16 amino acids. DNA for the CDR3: TGTGCCATCAGTGGCGGGACTAGCGGGCCAACCTACGAGCAGTACTTC. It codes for CAISGGTSGPTYEQYF.